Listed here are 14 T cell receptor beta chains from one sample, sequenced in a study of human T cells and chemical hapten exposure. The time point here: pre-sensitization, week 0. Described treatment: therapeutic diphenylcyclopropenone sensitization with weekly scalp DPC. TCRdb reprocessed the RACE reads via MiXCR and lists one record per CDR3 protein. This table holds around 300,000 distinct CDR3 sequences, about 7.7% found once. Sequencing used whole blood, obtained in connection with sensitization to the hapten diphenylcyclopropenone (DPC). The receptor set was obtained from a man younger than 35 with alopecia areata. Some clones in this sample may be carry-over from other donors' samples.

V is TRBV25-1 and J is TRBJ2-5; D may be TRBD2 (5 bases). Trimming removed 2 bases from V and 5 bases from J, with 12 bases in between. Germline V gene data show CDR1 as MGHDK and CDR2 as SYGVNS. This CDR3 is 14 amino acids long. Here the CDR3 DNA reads TGTGCCAGCAGTGAAGGACTCGTGGAGGAGACCCAGTACTTC. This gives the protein CASSEGLVEETQYF. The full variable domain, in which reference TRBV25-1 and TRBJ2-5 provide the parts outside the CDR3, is EADIYQTPRYLVIGTGKKITLECSQTMGHDKMYWYQQDPGMELHLIHYSYGVNSTEKGDLSSESTVSRIRTEHFPLTLESARPSHTSQYLCASSEGLVEETQYFGPGTRLLVL.

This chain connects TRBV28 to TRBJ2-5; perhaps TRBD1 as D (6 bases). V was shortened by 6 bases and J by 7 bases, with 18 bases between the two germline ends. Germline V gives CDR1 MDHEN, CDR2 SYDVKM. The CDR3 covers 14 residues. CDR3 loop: CASRETGRTGTQYF. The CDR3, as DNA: TGTGCCAGCAGGGAGACAGGCAGGACGGGGACCCAGTACTTC.

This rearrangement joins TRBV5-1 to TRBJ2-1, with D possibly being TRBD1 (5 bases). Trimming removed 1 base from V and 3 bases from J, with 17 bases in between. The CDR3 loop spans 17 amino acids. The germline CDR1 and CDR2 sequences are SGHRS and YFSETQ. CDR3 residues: CASSLPAWADNYNEQFF. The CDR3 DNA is TGCGCCAGCAGCTTGCCCGCTTGGGCGGACAACTACAATGAGCAGTTCTTC.

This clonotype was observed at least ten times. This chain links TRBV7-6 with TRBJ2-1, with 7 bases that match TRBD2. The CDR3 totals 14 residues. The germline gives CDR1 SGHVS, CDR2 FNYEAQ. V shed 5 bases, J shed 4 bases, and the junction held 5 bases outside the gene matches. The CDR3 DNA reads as TGTGCCAGCAGCGGGGGGGAGGAATACAATGAGCAGTTCTTC. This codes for CASSGGEEYNEQFF.

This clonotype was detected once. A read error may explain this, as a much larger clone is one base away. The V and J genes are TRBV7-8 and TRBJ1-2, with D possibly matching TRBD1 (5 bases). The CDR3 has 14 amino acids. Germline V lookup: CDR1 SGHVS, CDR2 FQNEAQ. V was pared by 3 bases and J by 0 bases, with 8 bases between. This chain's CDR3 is CASSFWGTNYGYTF. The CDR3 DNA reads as TGTGCCAGCAGCTTCTGGGGCACTAACTATGGCTACACCTTC.

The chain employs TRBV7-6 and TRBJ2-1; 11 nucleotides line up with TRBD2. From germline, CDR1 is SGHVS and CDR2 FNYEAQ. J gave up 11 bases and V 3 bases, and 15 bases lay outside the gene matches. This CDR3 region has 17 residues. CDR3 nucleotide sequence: TGTGCCAGCAGCTTGGACACTAGCGGGGGCGCATCGGGGAAGCAGTTCTTC. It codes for CASSLDTSGGASGKQFF.

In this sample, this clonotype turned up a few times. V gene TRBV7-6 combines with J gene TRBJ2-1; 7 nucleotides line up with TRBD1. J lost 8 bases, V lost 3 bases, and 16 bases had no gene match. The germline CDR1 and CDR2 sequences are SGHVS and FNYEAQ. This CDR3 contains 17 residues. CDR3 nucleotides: TGTGCCAGCAGCTTGGGTACCGGGACAGCCAGAGGAGATGAGCAGTTCTTC. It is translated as CASSLGTGTARGDEQFF.

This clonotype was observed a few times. The CDR3 DNA reads TGTGCCAGCAGCTTACGTCGAGATCCTTTTTTTTCTCCTGGGGCCAACGTCCTGACTTTC. It encodes CASSLRRDPFFSPGANVLTF. V gene TRBV7-8 combines with J gene TRBJ2-6; D remains unclear. V lost 2 bases and J 2 bases, leaving 22 bases between the germline ends. The germline V gene has CDR1 SGHVS and CDR2 FQNEAQ. The CDR3 covers 20 residues.

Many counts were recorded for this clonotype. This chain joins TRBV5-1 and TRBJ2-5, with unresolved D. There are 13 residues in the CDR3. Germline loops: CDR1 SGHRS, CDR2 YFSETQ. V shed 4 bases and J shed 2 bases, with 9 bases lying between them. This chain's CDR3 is CASSPGPQETQYF. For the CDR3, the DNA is TGCGCCAGCAGCCCGGGCCCGCAAGAGACCCAGTACTTC.

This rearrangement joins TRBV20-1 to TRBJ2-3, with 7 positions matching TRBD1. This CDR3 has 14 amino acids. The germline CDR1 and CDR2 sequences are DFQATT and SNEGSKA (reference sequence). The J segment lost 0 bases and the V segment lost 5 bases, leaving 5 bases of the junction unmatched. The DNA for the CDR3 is TGCAGTGCTCATCAGGACAGGAGCACAGATACGCAGTATTTT. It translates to CSAHQDRSTDTQYF.

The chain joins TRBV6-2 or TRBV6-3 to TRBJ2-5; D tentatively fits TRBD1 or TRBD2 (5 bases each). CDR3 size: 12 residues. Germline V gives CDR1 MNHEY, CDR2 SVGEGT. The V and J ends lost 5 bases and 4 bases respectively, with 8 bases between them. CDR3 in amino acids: CASSRGLETQYF. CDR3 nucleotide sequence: TGTGCCAGCAGTCGGGGCCTAGAGACCCAGTACTTC.

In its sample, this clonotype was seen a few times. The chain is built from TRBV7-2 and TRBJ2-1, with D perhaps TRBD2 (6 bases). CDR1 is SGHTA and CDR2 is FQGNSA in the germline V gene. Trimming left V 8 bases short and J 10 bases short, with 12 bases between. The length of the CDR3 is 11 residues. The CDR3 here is CASATGGEQFF. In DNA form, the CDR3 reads TGTGCCAGCGCGACCGGAGGGGAGCAGTTCTTC.

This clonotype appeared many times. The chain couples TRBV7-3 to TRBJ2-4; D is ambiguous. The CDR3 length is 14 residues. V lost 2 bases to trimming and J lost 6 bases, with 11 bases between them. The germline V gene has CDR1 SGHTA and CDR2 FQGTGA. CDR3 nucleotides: TGTGCCAGCAGCTTACCATACAGTGGAAACATTCAGTACTTC. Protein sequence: CASSLPYSGNIQYF.

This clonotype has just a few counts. The CDR3 DNA sequence: TGTGCCAGCAGCCTATTAGGGAGGACGGATAATGAAAAACTGTTTTTT. Amino acids: CASSLLGRTDNEKLFF. V is TRBV7-2 and J is TRBJ1-4; D call uncertain. Between the trimmed V and J ends, which lost 5 bases and 4 bases, there was a span of 17 bases. There are 16 residues in the CDR3. Germline loops: CDR1 SGHTA, CDR2 FQGNSA. Combining the CDR3 with reference TRBV7-2 and TRBJ1-4 gives the whole variable domain GAGVSQSPSNKVTEKGKDVELRCDPISGHTALYWYRQSLGQGLEFLIYFQGNSAPDKSGLPSDRFSAERTGGSVSTLTIQRTQQEDSAVYLCASSLLGRTDNEKLFFGSGTQLSVL.